This entry lists 22 T cell receptor beta chains sequenced from one sample in a study of shared clonotypes between healthy human individuals. Here immunoSEQ multiplex PCR was the method, and the copy in TCRdb shows in-frame clones only, minus some. This repertoire shows a few hundred thousand clones, approximately 70% found once; its top ten account for roughly 10%. Sequenced material: memory CD4+ T cells sorted from blood. Subset indicated: CD45RA-negative fraction. The receptors originated from a man aged 25 to 40 in good health.

This clone turned up a few times. This chain links TRBV28 with TRBJ2-4; a weak D match, TRBD2 (6 bases). The CDR3 runs to 14 residues. Trimming stripped 2 bases from V and 1 base from J, with 6 bases between. Germline assignment: CDR1 MDHEN and CDR2 SYDVKM. CDR3 sequence (DNA): TGTGCCAGCAGTTTAGGGGGGGCCAAAAACATTCAGTACTTC. Its translation is CASSLGGAKNIQYF. The full variable domain, in which reference TRBV28 and TRBJ2-4 provide the parts outside the CDR3, is DVKVTQSSRYLVKRTGEKVFLECVQDMDHENMFWYRQDPGLGLRLIYFSYDVKMKEKGDIPEGYSVSREKKERFSLILESASTNQTSMYLCASSLGGAKNIQYFGAGTRLSVL.

This sequence joins TRBV6-1 and TRBJ2-2; 8 bases are a match to TRBD1. The V segment lost 6 bases and the J segment 4 bases; nucleotides outside the gene matches: 4. The length of the CDR3 is 14 residues. Germline CDR1 and CDR2: MNHNS and SASEGT. CDR3 DNA: TGTGCCAGCAGCTTGGGACAGGCCACCGGGGAGCTGTTTTTT. The encoded protein is CASSLGQATGELFF.

This rearrangement joins TRBV6-1 to TRBJ1-5, with D uncertain. The CDR3 length is 14 residues. V was shortened by 6 bases and J by 0 bases, with 9 bases between the two germline ends. Germline CDR1 is MNHNS and CDR2 is SASEGT. The CDR3 loop is CASRYRDSNQPQHF. The CDR3 DNA reads as TGTGCCAGCAGGTACAGAGATAGCAATCAGCCCCAGCATTTT.

The count of this clone is one. V usage is TRBV29-1 and J usage is TRBJ2-7; D gene uncertain. This CDR3 contains 11 residues. Trimming shortened V by 4 bases and J by 4 bases, and 8 bases separated the two germline ends. Germline CDR1 SQVTM, CDR2 ANQGSEA. DNA for the CDR3: TGCAGCGTTGGGACCCAATACGAGCAGTACTTC. It codes for CSVGTQYEQYF.

Turning to this clone: Within the sample, other DNA sequences also encode this same CDR3. J is TRBJ2-7 and V is TRBV5-1; 7 bases line up with TRBD1. The V segment lost 0 bases and the J segment 12 bases; nucleotides outside the gene matches: 12. The V gene's germline CDR1 is SGHRS and CDR2 YFSETQ. The CDR3 spans 14 residues. The CDR3 DNA reads as TGCGCCAGCAGCTTGGATCCTGGGACAGCTGGGTTGTACTTC. Translated, it gives CASSLDPGTAGLYF.

The chain recombines TRBV5-8 with TRBJ2-2; D gene ambiguous. The germline V and J ends were trimmed by 0 bases and 6 bases, with 9 bases remaining between them. Per germline, CDR1 SGHTS and CDR2 YDEGEE. CDR3 length equals 14 residues. This CDR3 reads CASSLGAIPGELFF. The CDR3 DNA reads TGTGCCAGCAGCTTGGGGGCTATCCCCGGGGAGCTGTTTTTT.

Note on this clone: A single base separates this from a much larger clone, so it may be a read error. This sequence joins TRBV6-6 and TRBJ1-1; D not certain. The ends were cut back, 5 bases at V and 5 bases at J, with 18 bases in the middle. This CDR3 has 15 residues. From germline, CDR1 is MNHNY and CDR2 SVGAGI (reference sequence). CDR3 protein: CASSNALATETEAFF. The DNA of the CDR3 is TGTGCCAGCAGTAACGCCCTGGCAACGGAGACTGAAGCTTTCTTT.

The chain is built from TRBV7-9 and TRBJ1-4; D call uncertain. V was shortened by 5 bases and J by 0 bases, with 10 bases between the two germline ends. This CDR3 contains 15 residues. Germline values: CDR1 SEHNR, CDR2 FQNEAQ (reference sequence). CDR3 in amino acids: CASSASRTTNEKLFF. The CDR3 DNA reads as TGTGCCAGCAGCGCGAGCCGTACAACTAATGAAAAACTGTTTTTT.

This clone appeared once. The gene calls are TRBV18 and TRBJ2-3; 7 bases align to TRBD1. V shed 3 bases and J 3 bases; nucleotides not matched to a gene: 12. CDR1 and CDR2 (germline): KGHSH, LQKENI. This CDR3 region has 17 residues. This chain's CDR3 is CASSPRQGNLVTDTQYF. DNA of the CDR3: TGTGCCAGCTCACCTCGACAGGGTAATTTAGTTACAGATACGCAGTATTTT. The variable domain in full, with the rest retrieved from reference TRBV18 and TRBJ2-3, is NAGVMQNPRHLVRRRGQEARLRCSPMKGHSHVYWYRQLPEEGLKFMVYLQKENIIDESGMPKERFSAEFPKEGPSILRIQQVVRGDSAAYFCASSPRQGNLVTDTQYFGPGTRLTVL.

This clone came up once. V usage is TRBV2 and J usage is TRBJ2-3; 8 bases are shared with TRBD1. Germline trimming cut 4 bases from V and 4 bases from J; bases unmatched to any gene: 7. Germline CDR1 and CDR2: SNHLY and FYNNEI. The CDR3 runs to 15 residues. As DNA, the CDR3 is TGTGCCAGCAGTGTTGGGGACAGGTTCGCAGATACGCAGTATTTT. Its translation is CASSVGDRFADTQYF.

The V gene is TRBV5-5, the J gene TRBJ2-5, with a tentative D call TRBD1 (6 bases). Germline V gene data show CDR1 as SGHKS and CDR2 as YYEKEE (reference sequence). The CDR3 consists of 15 residues. Between the trimmed V and J ends, which lost 0 bases and 0 bases, there was a span of 9 bases. CDR3 coding DNA: TGTGCCAGCAGCTTGGTGCAGGGGCACCAAGAGACCCAGTACTTC. Translation gives CASSLVQGHQETQYF.

The V and J genes are TRBV27 and TRBJ1-2, with a possible D match to TRBD1 (6 bases). Trimming took 5 bases from V and 3 from J, leaving 16 bases between them. Germline-derived CDR1 and CDR2 are MNHEY and SMNVEV (reference sequence). CDR3 length: 15 amino acids. The CDR3 region is CASSPRQGIYYGYTF. CDR3 nucleotides: TGTGCCAGCAGTCCCCGGCAGGGGATCTACTATGGCTACACCTTC.

V and J are TRBV5-5 and TRBJ1-1; TRBD1 matches 7 bases. The CDR3 runs 13 residues. V was pared by 4 bases and J by 9 bases, with 9 bases of the junction left unmatched. Looked up from germline, CDR1 is SGHKS and CDR2 is YYEKEE (reference sequence). CDR3 DNA: TGTGCCAGCAGCCTACCGGGACAGTTGAAAGCTTTCTTT. Encoded protein: CASSLPGQLKAFF.

This clone occurred many times. The chain combines TRBV7-9 with TRBJ2-1; D remains ambiguous. The length of the CDR3 is 16 residues. The germline V gene encodes CDR1 SEHNR and CDR2 FQNEAQ (reference sequence). Trimming took 0 bases from V and 1 from J, leaving 10 bases between them. The CDR3 is CASSLAGSGSYNEQFF. CDR3 DNA: TGTGCCAGCAGCTTAGCGGGGTCAGGTTCCTACAATGAGCAGTTCTTC.

The gene calls are TRBV29-1 and TRBJ2-3; 14 nucleotides agree with TRBD2. CDR3 length: 17 amino acids. V lost 0 bases to trimming and J lost 4 bases; unmatched junction nucleotides: 6. Germline V gene data show CDR1 as SQVTM and CDR2 as ANQGSEA. This CDR3 reads CSVEDGGTSGSPDTQYF. The CDR3 DNA is TGCAGCGTTGAAGACGGGGGGACTAGCGGGAGTCCAGATACGCAGTATTTT.

This clone was seen only once. This chain joins TRBV5-8 and TRBJ2-6; TRBD1 matches at 9 bases. The CDR3 runs 19 residues. V gave up 3 bases and J gave up 4 bases; unmatched junction bases: 14. Germline CDR1 reads SGHTS; CDR2 reads YDEGEE. Here the CDR3 reads CASSSMGQGTPVGANVLTF. DNA for the CDR3: TGTGCCAGCAGCTCCATGGGACAGGGCACTCCTGTAGGGGCCAACGTCCTGACTTTC.

The CDR3: CASSHGQGDKETQYF. In DNA form, the CDR3 reads TGTGCCAGCAGCCACGGACAGGGGGATAAAGAGACCCAGTACTTC. The chain couples TRBV5-5 to TRBJ2-5; 10 bases line up with TRBD1. CDR1 and CDR2 (germline): SGHKS, YYEKEE (reference sequence). The CDR3 runs to 15 residues. V shed 4 bases, J shed 3 bases, and the junction held 6 bases outside the gene matches.

The J gene is TRBJ2-7, the V gene TRBV5-8; the D gene is possibly TRBD1 (6 bases). The V end was cut by 2 bases, the J end by 3 bases, with 18 bases between. The CDR3 length is 16 residues. From germline, CDR1 is SGHTS and CDR2 YDEGEE. CDR3 DNA: TGTGCCAGCAGCTTTGACTACAGGGTTATCGGCTACGAGCAGTACTTC. This encodes CASSFDYRVIGYEQYF.

For the CDR3, the DNA is TGTGCCAGCAGCTTAGATTCAGAAAGGACCCTCCCCTACGAGCAGTACTTC. As protein: CASSLDSERTLPYEQYF. The chain couples TRBV7-9 to TRBJ2-7; D is undetermined. CDR3 length: 17 residues. Between the trimmed V and J ends, which lost 1 base and 2 bases, there was a span of 18 bases. The V gene's germline CDR1 is SEHNR and CDR2 FQNEAQ (reference sequence). The full variable domain, completed using reference TRBV7-9 and TRBJ2-7, is DTGVSQNPRHKITKRGQNVTFRCDPISEHNRLYWYRQTLGQGPEFLTYFQNEAQLEKSRLLSDRFSAERPKGSFSTLEIQRTEQGDSAMYLCASSLDSERTLPYEQYFGPGTRLTVT.

This chain joins TRBV5-1 and TRBJ2-3, with D maybe TRBD1 (5 bases). The length of the CDR3 is 15 residues. V shed 3 bases and J shed 0 bases, with 11 bases lying between them. From germline, CDR1 is SGHRS and CDR2 YFSETQ. This chain's CDR3 is CASSYQGYSTDTQYF. In nucleotides, the CDR3 is TGCGCCAGCAGCTATCAGGGATATAGCACAGATACGCAGTATTTT.

This chain connects TRBV7-9 to TRBJ2-1, with D uncertain. Trimming cost V 0 bases and J 8 bases, with 2 bases left between them. The germline gives CDR1 SEHNR, CDR2 FQNEAQ (reference sequence). This CDR3 is 11 amino acids long. Written as DNA, the CDR3 is TGTGCCAGCAGCTTAGCCGATGAGCAGTTCTTC. This sequence encodes CASSLADEQFF.

This sequence joins TRBV5-4 and TRBJ1-3; D gene uncertain. This CDR3 comprises 13 residues. V was pared by 1 base and J by 4 bases, with 6 bases between. Germline V CDR1 and CDR2: SGHNT, YYREEE (reference sequence). The CDR3 sequence is CASSLQWGNTIYF. CDR3 coding DNA: TGTGCCAGCAGCTTGCAATGGGGAAACACCATATATTTT.